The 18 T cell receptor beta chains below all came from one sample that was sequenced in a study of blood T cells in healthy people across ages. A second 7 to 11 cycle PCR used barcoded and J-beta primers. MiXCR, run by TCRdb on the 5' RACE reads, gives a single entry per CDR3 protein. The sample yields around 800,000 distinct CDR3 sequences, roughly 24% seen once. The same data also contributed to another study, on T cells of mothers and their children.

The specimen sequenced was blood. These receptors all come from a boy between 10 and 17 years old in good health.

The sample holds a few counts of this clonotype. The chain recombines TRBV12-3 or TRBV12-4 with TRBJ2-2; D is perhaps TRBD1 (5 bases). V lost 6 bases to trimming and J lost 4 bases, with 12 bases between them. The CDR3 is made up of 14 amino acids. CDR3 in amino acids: CASSPDSPTGELFF. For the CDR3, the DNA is TGTGCCAGCAGCCCCGACAGTCCCACCGGGGAGCTGTTTTTT.

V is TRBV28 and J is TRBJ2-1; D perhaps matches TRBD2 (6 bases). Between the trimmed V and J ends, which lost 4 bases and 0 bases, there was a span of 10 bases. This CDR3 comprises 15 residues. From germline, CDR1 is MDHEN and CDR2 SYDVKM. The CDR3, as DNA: TGTGCCAGCAGTTCACGGGGGTACTCCTACAATGAGCAGTTCTTC. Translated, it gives CASSSRGYSYNEQFF.

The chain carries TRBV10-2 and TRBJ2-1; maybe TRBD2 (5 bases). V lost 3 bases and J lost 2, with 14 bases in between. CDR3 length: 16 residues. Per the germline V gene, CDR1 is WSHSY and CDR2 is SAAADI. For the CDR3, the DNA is TGCGCCAGCAGTGATTTGGTCCTGAGGGCCTACAATGAGCAGTTCTTC. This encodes CASSDLVLRAYNEQFF.

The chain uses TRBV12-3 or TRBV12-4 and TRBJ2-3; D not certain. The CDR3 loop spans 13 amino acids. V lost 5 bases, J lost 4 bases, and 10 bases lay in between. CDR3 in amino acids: CASSLLWADTQYF. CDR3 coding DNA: TGTGCCAGCAGTCTCCTTTGGGCAGATACGCAGTATTTT.

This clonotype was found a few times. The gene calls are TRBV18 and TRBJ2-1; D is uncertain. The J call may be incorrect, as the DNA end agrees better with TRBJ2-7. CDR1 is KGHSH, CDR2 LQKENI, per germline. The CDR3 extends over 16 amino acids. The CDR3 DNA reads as TGTGCCAGCTCACCACCGAAGGGTCTCGGACCCTACGAGCAGTACTTC. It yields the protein CASSPPKGLGPYEQYF.

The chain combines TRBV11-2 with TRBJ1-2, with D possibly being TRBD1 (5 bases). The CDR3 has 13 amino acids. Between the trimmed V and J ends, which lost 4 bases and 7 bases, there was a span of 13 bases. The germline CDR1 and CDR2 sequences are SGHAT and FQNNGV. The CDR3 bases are TGTGCCAGCAGCTACCTAAAGGGGTTTGGCTACACCTTC. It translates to CASSYLKGFGYTF. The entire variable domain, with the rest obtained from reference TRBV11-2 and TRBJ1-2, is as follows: EAGVAQSPRYKIIEKRQSVAFWCNPISGHATLYWYQQILGQGPKLLIQFQNNGVVDDSQLPKDRFSAERLKGVDSTLKIQPAKLEDSAVYLCASSYLKGFGYTFGSGTRLTVV.

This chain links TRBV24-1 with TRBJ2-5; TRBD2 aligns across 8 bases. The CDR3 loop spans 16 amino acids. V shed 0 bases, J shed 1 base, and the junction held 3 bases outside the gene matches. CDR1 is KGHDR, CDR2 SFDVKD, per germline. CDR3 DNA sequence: TGTGCCACCAGTGATTTGAAGCGGGGGACCCAAGAGACCCAGTACTTC. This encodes CATSDLKRGTQETQYF.

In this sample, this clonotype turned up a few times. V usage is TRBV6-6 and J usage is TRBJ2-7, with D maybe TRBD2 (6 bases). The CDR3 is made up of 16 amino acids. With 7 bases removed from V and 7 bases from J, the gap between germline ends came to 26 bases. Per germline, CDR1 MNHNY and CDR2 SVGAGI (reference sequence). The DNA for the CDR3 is TGTGCCAGCACCCGGACGGGGGACTTCTCTGCCGGAGAGCAGTACTTC. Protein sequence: CASTRTGDFSAGEQYF.

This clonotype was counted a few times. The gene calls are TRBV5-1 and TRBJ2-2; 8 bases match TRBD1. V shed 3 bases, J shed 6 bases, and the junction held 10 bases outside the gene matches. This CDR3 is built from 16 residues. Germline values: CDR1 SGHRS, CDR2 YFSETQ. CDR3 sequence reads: CASSSDRGPLAGELFF. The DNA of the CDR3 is TGCGCCAGCAGCTCCGACAGGGGTCCTCTGGCCGGGGAGCTGTTTTTT.

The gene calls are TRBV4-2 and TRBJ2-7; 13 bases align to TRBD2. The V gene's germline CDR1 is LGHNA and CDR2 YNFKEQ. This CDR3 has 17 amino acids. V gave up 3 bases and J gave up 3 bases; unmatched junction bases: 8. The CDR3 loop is CASSQDQGLAGSYEQYF. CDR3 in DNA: TGTGCCAGCAGCCAGGACCAGGGACTAGCGGGGAGCTACGAGCAGTACTTC.

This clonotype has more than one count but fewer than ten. CDR3 DNA: TGTGCCAGCAGCGGGACGGCGACTAATGAGCAGTACTTC. As protein: CASSGTATNEQYF. This sequence joins TRBV2 and TRBJ2-7; tentatively, D is TRBD1 or TRBD2 (5 bases each). The V end lost 6 bases, the J end lost 7 bases, and 16 bases lay between the germline ends. The germline gives CDR1 SNHLY, CDR2 FYNNEI. This CDR3 region has 13 residues. Variable domain in full (rest from reference TRBV2 and TRBJ2-7): EPEVTQTPSHQVTQMGQEVILRCVPISNHLYFYWYRQILGQKVEFLVSFYNNEISEKSEIFDDQFSVERPDGSNFTLKIRSTKLEDSAMYFCASSGTATNEQYFGPGTRLTVT.

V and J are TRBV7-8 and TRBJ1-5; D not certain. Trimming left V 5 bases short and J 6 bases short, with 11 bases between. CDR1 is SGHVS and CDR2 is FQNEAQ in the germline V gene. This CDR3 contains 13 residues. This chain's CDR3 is CASSAIPVQPQHF. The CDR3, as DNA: TGTGCCAGCAGCGCCATCCCCGTTCAGCCCCAGCATTTT. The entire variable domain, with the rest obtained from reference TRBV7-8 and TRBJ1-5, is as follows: GAGVSQSPRYKVAKRGQDVALRCDPISGHVSLFWYQQALGQGPEFLTYFQNEAQLDKSGLPSDRFFAERPEGSVSTLKIQRTQQEDSAVYLCASSAIPVQPQHFGDGTRLSIL.

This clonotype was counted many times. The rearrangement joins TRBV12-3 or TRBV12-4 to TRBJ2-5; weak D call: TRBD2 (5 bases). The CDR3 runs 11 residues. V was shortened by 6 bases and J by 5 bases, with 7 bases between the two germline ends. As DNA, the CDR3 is TGTGCCAGCAGCCGGAGGGAGACCCAGTACTTC. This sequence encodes CASSRRETQYF.

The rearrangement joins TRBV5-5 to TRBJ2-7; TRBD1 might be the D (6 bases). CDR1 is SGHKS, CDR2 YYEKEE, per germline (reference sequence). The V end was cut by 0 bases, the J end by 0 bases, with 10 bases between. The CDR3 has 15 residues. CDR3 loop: CASSLAGTPSYEQYF. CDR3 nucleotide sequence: TGTGCCAGCAGCTTGGCCGGGACACCCTCCTACGAGCAGTACTTC.

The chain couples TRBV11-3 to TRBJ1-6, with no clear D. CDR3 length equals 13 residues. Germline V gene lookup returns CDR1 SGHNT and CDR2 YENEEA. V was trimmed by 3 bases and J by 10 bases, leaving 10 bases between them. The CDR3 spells CASSLEVLSPLHF. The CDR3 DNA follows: TGTGCCAGCAGCTTGGAGGTTCTGTCACCCCTCCACTTT.

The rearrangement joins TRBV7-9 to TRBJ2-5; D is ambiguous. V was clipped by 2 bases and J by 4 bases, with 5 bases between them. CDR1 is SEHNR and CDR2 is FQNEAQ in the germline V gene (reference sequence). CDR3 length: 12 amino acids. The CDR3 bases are TGTGCCAGCAGCTTATTTCCAGAGACCCAGTACTTC. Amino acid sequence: CASSLFPETQYF.

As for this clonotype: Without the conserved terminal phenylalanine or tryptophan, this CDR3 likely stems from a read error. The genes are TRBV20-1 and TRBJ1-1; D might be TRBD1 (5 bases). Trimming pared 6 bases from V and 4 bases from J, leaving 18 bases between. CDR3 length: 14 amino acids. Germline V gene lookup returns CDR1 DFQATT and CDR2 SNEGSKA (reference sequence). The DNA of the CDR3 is TGCAGTGCAAAGAATTCCGGGGGAGGCACTGAAGCTTTCCTT. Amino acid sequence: CSAKNSGGGTEAFL.

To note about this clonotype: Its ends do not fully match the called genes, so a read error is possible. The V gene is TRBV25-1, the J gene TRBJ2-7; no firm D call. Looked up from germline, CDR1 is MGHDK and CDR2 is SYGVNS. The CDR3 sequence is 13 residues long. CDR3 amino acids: CAGRGDGAVGQYF. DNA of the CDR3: TGTGCCGGCAGAGGAGACGGAGCCGTAGGGCAGTACTTC.